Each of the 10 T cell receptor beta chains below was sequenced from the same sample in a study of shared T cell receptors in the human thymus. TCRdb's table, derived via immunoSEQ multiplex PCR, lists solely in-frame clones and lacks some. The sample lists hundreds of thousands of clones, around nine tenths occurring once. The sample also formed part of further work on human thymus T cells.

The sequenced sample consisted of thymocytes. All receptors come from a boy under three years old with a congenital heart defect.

The CDR3 DNA reads as TGTGCCACCAGCAGAGCACCCCGGGACAGGGCTGGATACAATGAGCAGTTCTTC. Its translation: CATSRAPRDRAGYNEQFF. J is TRBJ2-1 and V is TRBV15; 9 bases line up with TRBD1. V trimming: 1 base; J trimming: 4 bases; junction bases outside the gene matches: 11. This CDR3 has 18 residues. CDR1 LNHNV and CDR2 YYDKDF come from the germline V gene (reference sequence).

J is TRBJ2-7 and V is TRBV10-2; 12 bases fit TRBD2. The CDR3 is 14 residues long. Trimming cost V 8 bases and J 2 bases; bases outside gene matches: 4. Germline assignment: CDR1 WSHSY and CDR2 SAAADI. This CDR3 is CASHRLAGAYEQYF. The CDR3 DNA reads TGCGCCAGCCATAGACTAGCGGGAGCCTACGAGCAGTACTTC.

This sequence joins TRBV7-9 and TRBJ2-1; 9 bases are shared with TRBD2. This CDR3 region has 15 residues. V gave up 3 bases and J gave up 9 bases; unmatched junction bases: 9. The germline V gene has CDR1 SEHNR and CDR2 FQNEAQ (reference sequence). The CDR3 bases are TGTGCCAGCAGCTTCAGGCGGGAGGGCCTCGTTGAGCAGTTCTTC. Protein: CASSFRREGLVEQFF.

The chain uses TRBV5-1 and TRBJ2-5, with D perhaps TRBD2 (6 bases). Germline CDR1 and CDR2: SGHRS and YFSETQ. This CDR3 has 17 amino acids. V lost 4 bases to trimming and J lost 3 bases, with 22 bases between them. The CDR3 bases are TGCGCCAGCAGCCTCGGTGGAGGGAGAAAGGGCAAAGAGACCCAGTACTTC. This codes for CASSLGGGRKGKETQYF. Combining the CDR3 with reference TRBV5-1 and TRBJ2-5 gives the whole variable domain KAGVTQTPRYLIKTRGQQVTLSCSPISGHRSVSWYQQTPGQGLQFLFEYFSETQRNKGNFPGRFSGRQFSNSRSEMNVSTLELGDSALYLCASSLGGGRKGKETQYFGPGTRLLVL.

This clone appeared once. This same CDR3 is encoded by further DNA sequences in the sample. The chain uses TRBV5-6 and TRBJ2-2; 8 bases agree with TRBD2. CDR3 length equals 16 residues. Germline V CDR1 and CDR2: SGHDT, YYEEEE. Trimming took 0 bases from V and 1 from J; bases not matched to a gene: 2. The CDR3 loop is CASSLGLAGNTGELFF. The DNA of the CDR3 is TGTGCCAGCAGCTTGGGTCTAGCGGGGAACACCGGGGAGCTGTTTTTT. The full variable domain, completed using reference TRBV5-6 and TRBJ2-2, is DAGVTQSPTHLIKTRGQQVTLRCSPKSGHDTVSWYQQALGQGPQFIFQYYEEEERQRGNFPDRFSGHQFPNYSSELNVNALLLGDSALYLCASSLGLAGNTGELFFGEGSRLTVL.

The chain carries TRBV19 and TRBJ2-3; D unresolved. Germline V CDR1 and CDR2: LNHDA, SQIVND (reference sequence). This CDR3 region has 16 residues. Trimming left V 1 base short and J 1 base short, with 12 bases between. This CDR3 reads CASSIGHRVGTDTQYF. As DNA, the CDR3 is TGTGCCAGTAGTATAGGTCACAGAGTGGGCACAGATACGCAGTATTTT. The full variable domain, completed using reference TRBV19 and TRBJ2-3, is DGGITQSPKYLFRKEGQNVTLSCEQNLNHDAMYWYRQDPGQGLRLIYYSQIVNDFQKGDIAEGYSVSREKKESFPLTVTSAQKNPTAFYLCASSIGHRVGTDTQYFGPGTRLTVL.

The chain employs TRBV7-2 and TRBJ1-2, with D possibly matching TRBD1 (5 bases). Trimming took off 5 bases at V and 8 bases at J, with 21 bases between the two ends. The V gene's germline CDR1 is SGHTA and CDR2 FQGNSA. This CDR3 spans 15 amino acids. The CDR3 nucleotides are TGTGCCAGCAGCCGCGGCCTGAGCAGGGAGGAAGGCTACACCTTC. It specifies CASSRGLSREEGYTF. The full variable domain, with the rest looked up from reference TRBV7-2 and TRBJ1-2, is GAGVSQSPSNKVTEKGKDVELRCDPISGHTALYWYRQSLGQGLEFLIYFQGNSAPDKSGLPSDRFSAERTGGSVSTLTIQRTQQEDSAVYLCASSRGLSREEGYTFGSGTRLTVV.

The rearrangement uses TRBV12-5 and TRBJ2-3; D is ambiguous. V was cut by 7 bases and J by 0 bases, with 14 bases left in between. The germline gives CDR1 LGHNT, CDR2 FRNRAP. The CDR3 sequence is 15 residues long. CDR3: CASALRSPSTDTQYF. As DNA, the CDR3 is TGTGCTAGTGCCCTTCGGAGTCCTAGCACAGATACGCAGTATTTT.

The CDR3 loop is CASSATSQGGEQFF. The CDR3, as DNA: TGTGCCAGCAGTGCGACCTCTCAGGGGGGTGAGCAGTTCTTC. The chain joins TRBV27 to TRBJ2-1; possibly TRBD1 for D (7 bases). Trimming took off 5 bases at V and 9 bases at J, with 17 bases between the two ends. The germline V gene has CDR1 MNHEY and CDR2 SMNVEV (reference sequence). The CDR3 spans 14 residues.

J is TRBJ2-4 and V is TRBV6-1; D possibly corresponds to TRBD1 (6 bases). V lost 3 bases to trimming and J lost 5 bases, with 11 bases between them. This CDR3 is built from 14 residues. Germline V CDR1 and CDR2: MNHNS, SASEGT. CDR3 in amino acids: CASSDRGVENIQYF. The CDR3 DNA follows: TGTGCCAGCAGTGACAGGGGAGTTGAAAACATTCAGTACTTC.